This is a list of T cell receptor beta chains from one sample in a study of Ad26.COV2.S vaccination and SARS-CoV-2 variants. Repertoires were generated with immunoSEQ multiplex PCR, while TCRdb's copy carries only in-frame clones and drops some. The sample has roughly 700,000 clones; approximately 88% are singletons. Sequenced material: peripheral blood, taken in a trial of Ad26.COV2.S vaccine versus placebo. These receptors all stem from a person between 18 and 65 years old who received the Ad26.COV2.S COVID-19 vaccine or a placebo. Each CDR3 is given with its conserved first and last residue. Each record gives: CDR3 length, clone size, D gene, V gene, J gene, CDR3 DNA, CDR3 protein. A D gene is named only where the DNA matches it firmly. Not all rows give a size; the values are once, few, many and, for expanded clones, a class.

>15|few|TRBD1|TRBV19|TRBJ1-5
TGTGCCAGTAACCCAACAGGGGATTATAATCAGCCCCAGCATTTT
CASNPTGDYNQPQHF
>16|.|TRBD2|TRBV19|TRBJ2-3
TGTGCCAGTAGAGGGAAAGCGGGGGTTAGCACAGATACGCAGTATTTT
CASRGKAGVSTDTQYF
>14|.|.|TRBV7-2|TRBJ2-5
TGTGCCAGCAGCTTACTTGGACAGCAAGAGACCCAGTACTTC
CASSLLGQQETQYF
>13|.|.|TRBV4-2|TRBJ2-5
TGTGCCAGCGGACCGACAGGAGAGGAGACCCAGTACTTC
CASGPTGEETQYF
>14|few|TRBD1|TRBV3-1/TRBV3-2|TRBJ1-5
TGTGCCAGCAGCCGAAGTACAGGGGACCAGCCCCAGCATTTT
CASSRSTGDQPQHF
>15|.|.|TRBV4-2|TRBJ2-7
TGTGCCAGCAGCCAAGATAGGGGCCCCTCCTACGAGCAGTACTTC
CASSQDRGPSYEQYF
>12|.|TRBD2|TRBV2|TRBJ2-2
TGTGCCAGCCGGGGGGGTCCCGGGGAGCTGTTTTTT
CASRGGPGELFF
>13|.|.|TRBV7-9|TRBJ2-3
TGTGCCAGCAGCTTATACTGGGGAGAAACGCAGTATTTT
CASSLYWGETQYF
>15|.|.|TRBV6-5|TRBJ2-1
TGTGCCAGCAGTTCACTAGACAGCTCCTACAATGAGCAGTTCTTC
CASSSLDSSYNEQFF
>15|few|TRBD1|TRBV5-8|TRBJ1-5
TGTGCCAGCAGTCCTCCGGGACAGGGGCATCAGCCCCAGCATTTT
CASSPPGQGHQPQHF
>15|.|TRBD2|TRBV24-1|TRBJ2-3
TGTGCCACCAGTGATCGGGCGGGGGGTCCAGATACGCAGTATTTT
CATSDRAGGPDTQYF
>16|.|.|TRBV14|TRBJ2-7
TGTGCCAGCAGCCGGGGGCTCGACTACGGGTCCTACGAGCAGTACTTC
CASSRGLDYGSYEQYF
>12|.|.|TRBV11-2|TRBJ2-7
TGTGCCAGCAGCCATTACAGCAACGAGCAGTACTTC
CASSHYSNEQYF
>14|.|TRBD1|TRBV19|TRBJ2-4
TGTGCCAGTACCCCCGGGACAGGGACGGACATTCAGTACTTC
CASTPGTGTDIQYF
>19|.|.|TRBV21-1|TRBJ1-5
TGTGCCAGCAGCAAAGCGCTTGAGGGACACCTCCAACCCAATCAGCCCCAGCATTTT
CASSKALEGHLQPNQPQHF
>16|.|.|TRBV6-1|TRBJ1-5
TGTGCCAGCAGTGAAGCGGCAGGCAGGTTTTCTCAGCCCCAGCATTTT
CASSEAAGRFSQPQHF
>15|.|.|TRBV7-8|TRBJ1-5
TGTGCCAGCAGCTTAGGGCCGGGAGAGAATCAGCCCCAGCATTTT
CASSLGPGENQPQHF
>15|few|.|TRBV27|TRBJ1-5
TGTGCCAGCAGACCTACGGGGGGAAGCAATCAGCCCCAGCATTTT
CASRPTGGSNQPQHF
>15|once|.|TRBV19|TRBJ2-6
TGTGCCAGTACCGGACAGCCCTCTGGGGCCAACGTCCTGACTTTC
CASTGQPSGANVLTF
>15|.|.|TRBV6-5|TRBJ2-2
TGTGCCAGCAGTTACCTGGCAGGGCAAGCCGGGGAGCTGTTTTTT
CASSYLAGQAGELFF
>14|.|.|TRBV7-9|TRBJ1-1
TGTGCCAGCAGCCCTGTGGCGGTTAACACTGAAGCTTTCTTT
CASSPVAVNTEAFF
>14|.|.|TRBV11-3|TRBJ2-3
TGTGCCAGCAGCGGGCCAAGTCGCACAGATACGCAGTATTTT
CASSGPSRTDTQYF
>15|.|.|TRBV21-1|TRBJ2-7
TGTGCCAGCAGCAAAGCAGGGCACAGGGGCGACGAGCAGTACTTC
CASSKAGHRGDEQYF
>13|.|.|TRBV18|TRBJ2-7
TGTGCCAGCTCCCCACCCTCACCCTACGAGCAGTACTTC
CASSPPSPYEQYF
>16|once|TRBD2|TRBV27|TRBJ2-1
TGTGCCAGCAGTTTCTCTAGCGGGAGCTCCTACAATGAGCAGTTCTTC
CASSFSSGSSYNEQFF
>16|.|.|TRBV5-4|TRBJ2-6
TGTGCCAGCAGCTTGGAACAGGTCTCTGGGGCCAACGTCCTGACTTTC
CASSLEQVSGANVLTF
>13|.|.|TRBV3-1/TRBV3-2|TRBJ2-6
TGTGCCAGCAGCCCAACTGAGGCCAACGTCCTGACTTTC
CASSPTEANVLTF
>17|.|TRBD2|TRBV30|TRBJ2-1
TGTGCCTGGAGTCCACTAGCGGGAACGGTGTGGGTTCTTGAGCAGTTCTTC
CAWSPLAGTVWVLEQFF
>15|.|TRBD1|TRBV27|TRBJ1-3
TGTGCCAGCCGCCGAACAGGGGGCGAAGGAAACACCATATATTTT
CASRRTGGEGNTIYF
>16|.|.|TRBV7-2|TRBJ2-1
TGTGCCAGCAGCTTATCCCAGACAAGTCGGTACAATGAGCAGTTCTTC
CASSLSQTSRYNEQFF
>15|.|.|TRBV10-3|TRBJ1-2
TGTGCCATCAGTGCGCCGGGACAAGAAAACTATGGCTACACCTTC
CAISAPGQENYGYTF
>16|.|TRBD2|TRBV18|TRBJ2-7
TGTGCCAGCTCACTCCAGACTAGCGGGACCTCCTACGAGCAGTACTTC
CASSLQTSGTSYEQYF
>19|.|TRBD2|TRBV3-1/TRBV3-2|TRBJ2-3
TGTGCCAGCAGCCAAGATGGACTAAGCGGGGGGTTTAGCACAGATACGCAGTATTTT
CASSQDGLSGGFSTDTQYF
>16|.|.|TRBV4-3|TRBJ2-2
TGCGCCAGCAGCCAAGATGTCAAGGGTGGGATCGGGGAGCTGTTTTTT
CASSQDVKGGIGELFF
>16|.|TRBD2|TRBV7-9|TRBJ2-7
TGTGCCAGCAGCTCGAGTTACGGACTAGCGGGATACGAGCAGTACTTC
CASSSSYGLAGYEQYF
>16|.|.|TRBV7-2|TRBJ2-7
TGTGCCAGCAGCTCGCCGTGGGGGGTTGCACCCTACGAGCAGTACTTC
CASSSPWGVAPYEQYF
>13|.|TRBD1|TRBV29-1|TRBJ1-2
TGCAGCGTTGTGCGGACAGGCAACTATGGCTACACCTTC
CSVVRTGNYGYTF
>14|.|TRBD1|TRBV11-1|TRBJ1-1
TGTGCCAGCAGCGGGGGCAGGGGGCGGACTGAAGCTTTCTTT
CASSGGRGRTEAFF
>16|.|TRBD2|TRBV5-8|TRBJ2-7
TGTGCCAGCAGCCCAGGACTAGCGGGAGCAGGTGGGAAGCAGTACTTC
CASSPGLAGAGGKQYF
>19|.|TRBD2|TRBV2|TRBJ2-1
TGTGCCAGCAGTCCGAGGGGGACTAGCGGGCCGAGCTCCTACAATGAGCAGTTCTTC
CASSPRGTSGPSSYNEQFF
>15|.|.|TRBV27|TRBJ2-7
TGTGCCAGCAGTTTACAGGGAGTCCTTGTCTACGAGCAGTACTTC
CASSLQGVLVYEQYF
>14|.|TRBD1|TRBV13|TRBJ1-1
TGTGCCAGCAGATCCATAGCCTCGGGACAGACGGCTTTCTTT
CASRSIASGQTAFF
>15|.|TRBD1|TRBV25-1|TRBJ2-1
TGTGCCAGCGGGCGACAGGGGGCCACCTACAATGAGCAGTTCTTC
CASGRQGATYNEQFF
>15|.|TRBD1|TRBV10-3|TRBJ1-2
TGTGCCATCAACTCCGGACAGGGGAATTGGTATGGCTACACCTTC
CAINSGQGNWYGYTF
>11|.|.|TRBV5-6|TRBJ2-7
TGTGCCAGCAGCTTCGTCCACGAGCAGTACTTC
CASSFVHEQYF
>13|.|.|TRBV11-3|TRBJ2-7
TGTGCCAGCAGCCGTGGCAGGGAGTACGAGCAGTACTTC
CASSRGREYEQYF
>15|.|.|TRBV11-2|TRBJ1-3
TGTGCCAGCAGCGTTAAGGGCTTCTCTGGAAACACCATATATTTT
CASSVKGFSGNTIYF
>13|.|.|TRBV7-2|TRBJ2-7
TGTGCCAGCAGCGGGGGGCGCTCCTACGAGCAGTACTTC
CASSGGRSYEQYF
>15|.|TRBD1|TRBV10-3|TRBJ2-2
TGTGCCATCAGTGAGTTTGGACAGGGTCCCGGGGAGCTGTTTTTT
CAISEFGQGPGELFF
>15|.|.|TRBV2|TRBJ2-2
TGTGCCAGCACGGGGGTGACACTTAACACCGGGGAGCTGTTTTTT
CASTGVTLNTGELFF
>16|.|TRBD2|TRBV5-1|TRBJ2-1
TGCGCCAGCAGCTTGTTCACGGGACTAGCCTACAATGAGCAGTTCTTC
CASSLFTGLAYNEQFF
>18|once|TRBD2|TRBV5-5|TRBJ2-7
TGTGCCAGCAGCTTGGCCGACGGGACTAGCGGGAGGTCTAACGAGCAGTACTTC
CASSLADGTSGRSNEQYF
>17|.|TRBD1|TRBV18|TRBJ1-4
TGTGCCAGCTCACCGTTTTTTCCGGGACAGACTAATGAAAAACTGTTTTTT
CASSPFFPGQTNEKLFF
>12|.|TRBD1|TRBV27|TRBJ2-7
TGTGCCAGCAGCCCGACAGGGCGGGAGCAGTACTTC
CASSPTGREQYF